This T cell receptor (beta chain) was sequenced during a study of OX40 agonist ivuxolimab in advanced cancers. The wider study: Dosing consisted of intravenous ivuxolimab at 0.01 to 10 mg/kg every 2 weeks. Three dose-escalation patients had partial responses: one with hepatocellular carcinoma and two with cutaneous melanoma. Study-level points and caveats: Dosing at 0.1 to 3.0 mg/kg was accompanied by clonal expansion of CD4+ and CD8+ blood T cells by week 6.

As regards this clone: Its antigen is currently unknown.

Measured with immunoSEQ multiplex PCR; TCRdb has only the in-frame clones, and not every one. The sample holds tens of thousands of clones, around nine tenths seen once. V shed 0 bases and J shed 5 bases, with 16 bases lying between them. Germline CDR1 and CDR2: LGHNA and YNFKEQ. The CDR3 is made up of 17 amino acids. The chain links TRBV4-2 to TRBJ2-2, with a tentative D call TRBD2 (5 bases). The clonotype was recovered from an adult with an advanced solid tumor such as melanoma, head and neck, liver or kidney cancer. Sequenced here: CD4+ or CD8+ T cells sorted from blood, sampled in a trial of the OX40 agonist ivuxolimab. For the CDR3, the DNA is TGTGCCAGCAGCCAAGAATCCCCCCTAGCTGGGACCGGGGAGCTGTTTTTT. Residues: CASSQESPLAGTGELFF.